The 20 T cell receptor beta chains below come from one sample, sequenced in a study of cytomegalovirus exposure and HLA in healthy donors. Primers: 60 Vbeta forward and 13 Jbeta reverse. The table came from immunoSEQ multiplex PCR; TCRdb's copy has only in-frame clones and leaves some out. The sample includes 150,000 to 250,000 clones. Material for sequencing was PBMCs. All receptors come from a boy aged 10-17 years in good health and CMV-seronegative.

The chain combines TRBV19 with TRBJ1-4; perhaps TRBD1 as D (5 bases). CDR3 length: 14 residues. Germline V gene data show CDR1 as LNHDA and CDR2 as SQIVND (reference sequence). Deletions cut 9 bases from V and 5 bases from J, with 16 bases between. The CDR3 coding sequence is TGTGCCAGCGCCCTGCAGGGCCAAAATGAAAAACTGTTTTTT. It translates to CASALQGQNEKLFF.

The chain couples TRBV15 to TRBJ2-5, with 8 bases aligning to TRBD2. The J call is in doubt because the DNA end fits TRBJ2-7 better. Germline V gene lookup returns CDR1 LNHNV and CDR2 YYDKDF (reference sequence). The CDR3 is 14 residues long. The CDR3: CATRIGGASDEQYF. As DNA, the CDR3 is TGTGCCACCAGAATCGGGGGGGCATCTGACGAGCAGTACTTC.

This sequence joins TRBV7-9 and TRBJ1-2; 10 nucleotides line up with TRBD1. The V and J ends lost 8 bases and 6 bases, in that order; junction bases with no gene match: 6. The CDR3 consists of 13 residues. The V gene's germline CDR1 is SEHNR and CDR2 FQNEAQ (reference sequence). The CDR3, as DNA: TGTGCCAGCCGGAGGGGACAGGGGAATGGCTACACCTTC. Residues: CASRRGQGNGYTF.

The V and J genes are TRBV5-1 and TRBJ2-7; TRBD1 matches at 7 bases. From germline, CDR1 is SGHRS and CDR2 YFSETQ. V shed 5 bases and J 6 bases; nucleotides not matched to a gene: 14. The CDR3 has 15 residues. DNA for the CDR3: TGCGCCAGCAGTCCCCGGACAGGACTTTACCCCGAGCAGTACTTC. Its translation is CASSPRTGLYPEQYF.

The chain joins TRBV18 to TRBJ2-3, with D possibly TRBD2 on 6 matching bases. CDR3 size: 14 residues. Trimming cost V 2 bases and J 5 bases, with 11 bases left between them. The germline CDR1 and CDR2 sequences are KGHSH and LQKENI. This CDR3 is CASSPNGGLDTQYF. DNA of the CDR3: TGTGCCAGCTCACCAAACGGGGGTTTAGATACGCAGTATTTT.

This chain joins TRBV27 and TRBJ1-1; 8 bases agree with TRBD1. CDR1 is MNHEY, CDR2 SMNVEV, per germline (reference sequence). The V gene end was trimmed by 6 bases and the J gene end by 1 base; junction bases not matched to a gene: 4. This CDR3 comprises 14 residues. Here the CDR3 DNA reads TGTGCCAGCAGGGCCGACAGGGGGAACACTGAAGCTTTCTTT. Translation: CASRADRGNTEAFF.

The chain employs TRBV25-1 and TRBJ1-1, with TRBD1 as a possible D gene (6 bases). CDR1 and CDR2 from the germline V gene are MGHDK and SYGVNS. Trimming pared 3 bases from V and 2 bases from J, leaving 19 bases between. The CDR3 has 17 residues. The CDR3: CASSDPKISGVNTEAFF. DNA of the CDR3: TGTGCCAGCAGTGATCCCAAAATCTCAGGGGTTAACACTGAAGCTTTCTTT. The whole variable domain, filled in from reference TRBV25-1 and TRBJ1-1, reads EADIYQTPRYLVIGTGKKITLECSQTMGHDKMYWYQQDPGMELHLIHYSYGVNSTEKGDLSSESTVSRIRTEHFPLTLESARPSHTSQYLCASSDPKISGVNTEAFFGQGTRLTVV.

The chain links TRBV6-5 to TRBJ1-5; maybe TRBD1 (5 bases). The V end was cut by 2 bases, the J end by 3 bases, with 8 bases between. CDR1 is MNHEY and CDR2 is SVGAGI in the germline V gene. This CDR3 spans 14 amino acids. The CDR3 DNA reads TGTGCCAGCAGTTACGGGGGGGACAATCAGCCCCAGCATTTT. Protein product: CASSYGGDNQPQHF.

The gene calls are TRBV7-2 and TRBJ2-7; TRBD1 aligns across 8 bases. Germline CDR1 reads SGHTA; CDR2 reads FQGNSA. CDR3 size: 14 residues. After removal of 5 bases from V and 2 bases from J, the junction contained 5 bases not matched to a gene. Written as DNA, the CDR3 is TGTGCCAGCAGCCCCGCGACAGGGGCCTACGAGCAGTACTTC. Translation: CASSPATGAYEQYF. The full variable domain, in which reference TRBV7-2 and TRBJ2-7 provide the parts outside the CDR3, is GAGVSQSPSNKVTEKGKDVELRCDPISGHTALYWYRQSLGQGLEFLIYFQGNSAPDKSGLPSDRFSAERTGGSVSTLTIQRTQQEDSAVYLCASSPATGAYEQYFGPGTRLTVT.

The rearrangement uses TRBV7-2 and TRBJ2-1; TRBD2 matches 12 bases. Germline CDR1 is SGHTA and CDR2 is FQGNSA. J gave up 8 bases and V 5 bases, and 13 bases lay outside the gene matches. This CDR3 region has 17 residues. The chain's CDR3 is CASSTRPSGGASHEQFF. DNA for the CDR3: TGTGCCAGCAGCACACGCCCTAGCGGGGGGGCCTCCCATGAGCAGTTCTTC.

This sequence joins TRBV5-6 and TRBJ2-5, with D possibly TRBD1 on 5 matching bases. TRBJ2-7 matches the DNA end more closely, so the J call is doubtful. This CDR3 spans 14 amino acids. CDR1 is SGHDT and CDR2 is YYEEEE in the germline V gene. This CDR3 reads CASSSGPGSYEQYF. Written as DNA, the CDR3 is TGTGCCAGCAGCTCAGGGCCAGGCTCCTACGAGCAGTACTTC.

The V and J genes are TRBV29-1 and TRBJ2-3, with TRBD2 matching 12 bases. Germline V CDR1 and CDR2: SQVTM, ANQGSEA. This CDR3 contains 15 residues. V gave up 6 bases and J gave up 6 bases; unmatched junction bases: 10. The CDR3 spells CSVAGLAGGRDTQYF. In DNA, the CDR3 is TGCAGCGTCGCCGGCCTAGCGGGGGGGCGGGATACGCAGTATTTT.

The chain couples TRBV4-1 to TRBJ1-5, with unresolved D. The germline gives CDR1 MGHRA, CDR2 YSYEKL. The CDR3 loop spans 14 amino acids. V was shortened by 2 bases and J by 7 bases, with 12 bases between the two germline ends. The CDR3 nucleotides read TGCGCCAGCAGCCAATTGGTGGTAAGCCAGCCCCAGCATTTT. It encodes CASSQLVVSQPQHF.

The chain links TRBV18 to TRBJ2-7; 8 nucleotides agree with TRBD1. Per the germline V gene, CDR1 is KGHSH and CDR2 is LQKENI. V lost 6 bases and J lost 3; bases outside the gene matches: 16. The CDR3 has 17 amino acids. CDR3 nucleotide sequence: TGTGCCAGCTCCACGGTACCGAAGAGACAGGGGAACTACGAGCAGTACTTC. It is translated as CASSTVPKRQGNYEQYF. Full variable domain (remainder filled in from reference TRBV18 and TRBJ2-7): NAGVMQNPRHLVRRRGQEARLRCSPMKGHSHVYWYRQLPEEGLKFMVYLQKENIIDESGMPKERFSAEFPKEGPSILRIQQVVRGDSAAYFCASSTVPKRQGNYEQYFGPGTRLTVT.

V and J are TRBV2 and TRBJ1-2, with 7 bases matching TRBD1. The V and J ends lost 10 bases and 4 bases, in that order; junction bases with no gene match: 3. The CDR3 consists of 11 residues. Germline loops: CDR1 SNHLY, CDR2 FYNNEI. DNA for the CDR3: TGTGCCATCCGGGACAGCTATGGCTACACCTTC. Its protein product is CAIRDSYGYTF.

The chain uses TRBV5-6 and TRBJ2-3; TRBD1 is a possible D gene (6 bases). CDR1 SGHDT and CDR2 YYEEEE come from the germline V gene. The CDR3 totals 15 residues. V lost 4 bases, J lost 12 bases, and 24 bases lay in between. CDR3 sequence: CASSQWVLSGTNQYF. CDR3 sequence (DNA): TGTGCCAGCAGCCAATGGGTATTATCAGGGACAAATCAGTATTTT.

The chain uses TRBV9 and TRBJ1-2, with TRBD1 as a possible D gene (6 bases). Germline V gene sequence: CDR1 SGDLS, CDR2 YYNGEE. Trimming removed 0 bases from V and 2 bases from J, with 11 bases in between. This CDR3 is built from 15 residues. The CDR3 nucleotides read TGTGCCAGCAGCGTAGCGACGGGGGGCAACTATGGCTACACCTTC. Protein: CASSVATGGNYGYTF.

The rearrangement joins TRBV30 to TRBJ1-1; D not resolved. CDR1 GTSNPN and CDR2 SVGIG come from the germline V gene (reference sequence). Trimming took off 1 base at V and 1 base at J, with 13 bases between the two ends. CDR3 size: 15 residues. In DNA, the CDR3 is TGTGCCTGGAGTGCACAACAGTACTCGAACACTGAAGCTTTCTTT. It is translated as CAWSAQQYSNTEAFF.

This chain's CDR3 is CAWTYRGGETQYF. The CDR3 DNA reads TGTGCCTGGACCTATAGGGGGGGAGAGACCCAGTACTTC. The chain combines TRBV30 with TRBJ2-5, with D perhaps matching TRBD2 (7 bases). The CDR3 totals 13 residues. The germline CDR1 and CDR2 sequences are GTSNPN and SVGIG (reference sequence). Trimming took 4 bases from V and 4 from J, leaving 13 bases between them.

The chain has TRBV6-4 and TRBJ2-7, with D maybe TRBD2 (6 bases). The CDR3 runs 15 residues. The germline CDR1 and CDR2 sequences are MRHNA and SNTAGT. The V end lost 4 bases, the J end lost 3 bases, and 16 bases lay between the germline ends. In nucleotides, the CDR3 is TGTGCCAGCAGTGTTCCTCTAGCGAGTAACTACGAGCAGTACTTC. Protein product: CASSVPLASNYEQYF.